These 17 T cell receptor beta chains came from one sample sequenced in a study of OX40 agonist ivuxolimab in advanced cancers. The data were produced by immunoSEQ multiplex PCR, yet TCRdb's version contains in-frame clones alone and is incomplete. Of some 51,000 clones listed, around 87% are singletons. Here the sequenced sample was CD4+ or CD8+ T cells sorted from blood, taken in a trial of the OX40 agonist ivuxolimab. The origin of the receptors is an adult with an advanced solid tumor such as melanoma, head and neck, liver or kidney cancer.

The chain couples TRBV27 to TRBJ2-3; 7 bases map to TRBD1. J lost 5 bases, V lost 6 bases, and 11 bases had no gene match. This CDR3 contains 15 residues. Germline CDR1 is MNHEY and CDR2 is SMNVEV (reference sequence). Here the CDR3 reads CASSHDREVIDTQYF. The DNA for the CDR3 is TGTGCCAGCAGCCACGACAGGGAAGTAATAGATACGCAGTATTTT.

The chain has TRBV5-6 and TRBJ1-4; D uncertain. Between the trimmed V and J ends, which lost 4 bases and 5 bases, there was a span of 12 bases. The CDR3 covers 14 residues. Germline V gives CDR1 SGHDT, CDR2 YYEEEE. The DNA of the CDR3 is TGTGCCAGCAGCACTGGACCGAGGAATGAAAAACTGTTTTTT. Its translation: CASSTGPRNEKLFF.

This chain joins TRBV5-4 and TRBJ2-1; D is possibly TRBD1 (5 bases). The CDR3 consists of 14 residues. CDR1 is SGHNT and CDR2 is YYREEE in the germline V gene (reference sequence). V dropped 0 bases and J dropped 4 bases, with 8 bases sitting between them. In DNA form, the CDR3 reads TGTGCCAGCAGCTTGGCTGGACAATACAATGAGCAGTTCTTC. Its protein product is CASSLAGQYNEQFF.

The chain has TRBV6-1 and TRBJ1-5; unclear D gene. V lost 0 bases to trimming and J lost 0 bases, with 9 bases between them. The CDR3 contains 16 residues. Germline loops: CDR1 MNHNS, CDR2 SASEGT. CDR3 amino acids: CASSEARVYSNQPQHF. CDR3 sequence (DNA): TGTGCCAGCAGTGAAGCGCGGGTGTATAGCAATCAGCCCCAGCATTTT.

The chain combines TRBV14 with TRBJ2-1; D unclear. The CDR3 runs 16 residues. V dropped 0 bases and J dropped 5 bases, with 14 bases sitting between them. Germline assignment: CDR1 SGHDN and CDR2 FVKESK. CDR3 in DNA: TGTGCCAGCAGCCAAGATCCTAGTTCGGGTCACAATGAGCAGTTCTTC. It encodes CASSQDPSSGHNEQFF.

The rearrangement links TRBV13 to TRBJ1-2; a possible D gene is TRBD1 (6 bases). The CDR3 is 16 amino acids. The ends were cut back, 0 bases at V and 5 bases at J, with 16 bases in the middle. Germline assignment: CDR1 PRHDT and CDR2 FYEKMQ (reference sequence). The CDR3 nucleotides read TGTGCCAGCAGCTTAGGCCCTGGAGGGGGAAGGTATGGCTACACCTTC. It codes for CASSLGPGGGRYGYTF.

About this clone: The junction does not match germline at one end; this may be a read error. CDR3 loop: CASSLDRPREAFF. In nucleotides, the CDR3 is TGCGCCAGCAGTTTGGACAGGCCTAGGGAAGCTTTCTTT. The rearrangement links TRBV5-1 to TRBJ1-1, with 7 nucleotides matching TRBD1. This CDR3 spans 13 amino acids. The germline V gene encodes CDR1 SGHRS and CDR2 YFSETQ.

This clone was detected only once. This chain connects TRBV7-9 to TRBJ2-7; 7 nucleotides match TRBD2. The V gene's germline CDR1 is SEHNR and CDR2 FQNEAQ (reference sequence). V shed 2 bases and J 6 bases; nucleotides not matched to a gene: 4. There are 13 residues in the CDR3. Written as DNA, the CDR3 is TGTGCCAGCAGCTTATCCCCGGGGGGCGAGCAGTACTTC. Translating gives CASSLSPGGEQYF.

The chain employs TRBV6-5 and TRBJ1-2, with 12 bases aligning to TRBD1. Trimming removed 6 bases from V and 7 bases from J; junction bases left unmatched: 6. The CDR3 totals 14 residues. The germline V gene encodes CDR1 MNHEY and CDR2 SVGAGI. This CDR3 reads CASSPGTGGFGYTF. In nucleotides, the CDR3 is TGTGCCAGCAGCCCCGGGACAGGGGGCTTTGGCTACACCTTC.

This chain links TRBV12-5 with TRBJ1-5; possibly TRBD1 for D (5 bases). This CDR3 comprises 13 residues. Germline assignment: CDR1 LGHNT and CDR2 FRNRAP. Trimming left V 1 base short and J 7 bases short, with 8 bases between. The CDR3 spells CASGLGGGQPQHF. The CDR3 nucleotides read TGTGCTAGTGGTTTGGGGGGCGGCCAGCCCCAGCATTTT.

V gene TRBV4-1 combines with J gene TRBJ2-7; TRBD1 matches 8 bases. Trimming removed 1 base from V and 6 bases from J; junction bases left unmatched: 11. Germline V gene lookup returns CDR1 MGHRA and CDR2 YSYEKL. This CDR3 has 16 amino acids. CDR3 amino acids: CASSQVYGQGYREQYF. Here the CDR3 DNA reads TGCGCCAGCAGCCAAGTTTATGGACAGGGATATCGCGAGCAGTACTTC.

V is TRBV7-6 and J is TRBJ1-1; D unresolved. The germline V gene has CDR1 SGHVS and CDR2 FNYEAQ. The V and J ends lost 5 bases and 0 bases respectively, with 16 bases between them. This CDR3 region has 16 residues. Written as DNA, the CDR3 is TGTGCCAGCAGCCCCCGAGCGGGCAGCATGAACACTGAAGCTTTCTTT. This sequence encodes CASSPRAGSMNTEAFF.

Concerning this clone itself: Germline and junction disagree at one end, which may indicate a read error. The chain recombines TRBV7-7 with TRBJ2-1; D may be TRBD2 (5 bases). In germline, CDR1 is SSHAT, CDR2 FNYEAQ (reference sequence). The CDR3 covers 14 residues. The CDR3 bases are TGTGCTAGCAGCTTAGGAGGCCCTTACAATGAGCAGTTCTTC. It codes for CASSLGGPYNEQFF.

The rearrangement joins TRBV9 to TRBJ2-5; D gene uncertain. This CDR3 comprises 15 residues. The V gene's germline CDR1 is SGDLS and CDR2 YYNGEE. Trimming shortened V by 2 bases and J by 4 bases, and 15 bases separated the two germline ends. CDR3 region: CASSVVSSRGETQYF. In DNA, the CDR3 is TGTGCCAGCAGCGTCGTATCCAGTCGCGGAGAGACCCAGTACTTC.

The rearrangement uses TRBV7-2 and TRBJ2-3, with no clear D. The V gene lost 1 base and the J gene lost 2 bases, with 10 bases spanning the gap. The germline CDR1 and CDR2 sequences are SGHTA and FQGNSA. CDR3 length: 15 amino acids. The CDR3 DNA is TGTGCCAGCAGCTTAGTGGGCATAGACACAGATACGCAGTATTTT. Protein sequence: CASSLVGIDTDTQYF.

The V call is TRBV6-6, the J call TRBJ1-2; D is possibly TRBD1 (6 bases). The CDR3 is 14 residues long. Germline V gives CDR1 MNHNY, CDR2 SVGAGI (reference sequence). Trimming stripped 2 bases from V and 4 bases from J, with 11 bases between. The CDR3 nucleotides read TGTGCCAGCAGTTACCCTCAGGGGTCCTATGGCTACACCTTC. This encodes CASSYPQGSYGYTF.

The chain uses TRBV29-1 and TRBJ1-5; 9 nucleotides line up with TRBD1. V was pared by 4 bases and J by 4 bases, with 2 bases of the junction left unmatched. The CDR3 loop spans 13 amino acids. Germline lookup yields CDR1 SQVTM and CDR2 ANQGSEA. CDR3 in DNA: TGCAGCGTTGCACAGGGGGCGAATCAGCCCCAGCATTTT. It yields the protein CSVAQGANQPQHF.